This TCR beta chain was retrieved from a study of T cells in Graves' hyperthyroidism and ophthalmopathy. V shed 0 bases, J shed 5 bases, and the junction held 11 bases outside the gene matches. The CDR3 totals 17 residues. CDR1 is WSHSY, CDR2 SAAADI, per germline. Researchers amplified the TCR beta CDR3 regions from RNA transcripts. With the HTBI primer set, the TCR CDR3 went through a first round of RT-PCR. TCRdb redid the calling of the multiplex PCR reads with MiXCR, one entry per CDR3 protein. The sample holds 350,000 to 450,000 distinct CDR3 sequences, roughly 15% seen once. This clonotype was detected many times.

The chain couples TRBV10-2 to TRBJ2-5, with TRBD2 matching over 8 bases. The TCR originated in a woman younger than 45 with Graves' hyperthyroidism that later progressed to Graves' ophthalmopathy. Sequenced input: blood. The CDR3 spells CASSESYVGGAQETQYF. The DNA for the CDR3 is TGCGCCAGCAGTGAGTCGTACGTCGGGGGGGCGCAGGAGACCCAGTACTTC.